The subject of this entry is one T cell receptor (beta chain). The antigen remains unidentified. This sample was included in a study of neoadjuvant nivolumab and ipilimumab in lung cancer. Study-level findings and limits: TCR clonality did not significantly correlate with pathologic tumor regression. Only two of four nivolumab-treated tumors gained richness and clonality by surgery. TCR richness and clonality were higher in tumors than adjacent uninvolved lung. Pretherapy blood TCR richness correlated positively with resected tumor richness.

CDR3 size: 14 residues. V was pared by 3 bases and J by 2 bases, with 10 bases between. Germline V gene data show CDR1 as SGHTA and CDR2 as FQGNSA. The table came from immunoSEQ multiplex PCR; TCRdb's copy has only in-frame clones and leaves some out. The table shows tens of thousands of clones, with around 89% occurring only once. The specimen comprised blood, sampled before neoadjuvant nivolumab, alone or with ipilimumab. This receptor was taken from an adult with non-small cell lung cancer. Some clones in this sample may be carry-over from other donors' samples. V is TRBV7-2 and J is TRBJ1-1; D gene unclear. In DNA form, the CDR3 reads TGTGCCAGCAGCTTTTCGGCCAGCAACACTGAAGCTTTCTTT. Its translation is CASSFSASNTEAFF.